This entry concerns a single T cell receptor (beta chain). The assay was immunoSEQ multiplex PCR, and TCRdb's table has in-frame clones only and misses some. The repertoire consists of about 220,000 clones, with 80% to 90% occurring once and the leading ten covering about 9.7%. This entry is derived from a study of blood T cell repertoires in COVID-19. CDR1 and CDR2 (germline): SGHTA, FQGNSA. The CDR3 length is 14 residues. V was clipped by 1 base and J by 3 bases, with 9 bases between them. The sequence derives from a man aged 50 or older with active or convalescent COVID-19. Source material: peripheral blood. The chain employs TRBV7-2 and TRBJ1-2; D ambiguous. CDR3 loop: CASSLGRLDYGYTF. CDR3 sequence (DNA): TGTGCCAGCAGCTTAGGGCGGCTGGACTATGGCTACACCTTC.